The entry below describes one TCR beta chain. The antigen is undetermined. The sample originates from a study of monozygotic twins with cystic fibrosis. Study-level results: Monozygotic CF twin pairs shared significantly more nucleotide-identical clonotypes than unrelated CF individuals did. The repertoire was suggested to be naive-dominated, clonality median about 0.009. Co-twins had the most similar V usage for 13 of 16 pairs, J for 8.

In germline, CDR1 is SGDLS, CDR2 YYNGEE. Trimming stripped 0 bases from V and 4 bases from J, with 7 bases between. The CDR3 has 13 amino acids. The data were produced by immunoSEQ multiplex PCR, yet TCRdb's version contains in-frame clones alone and is incomplete. The table includes about 30,000 clones, 90% detected once. The chain recombines TRBV9 with TRBJ2-5; D remains unclear. Sequenced input: blood. This clonotype was sampled from a girl aged 2-15 years with cystic fibrosis. The CDR3 spells CASSVGLAETQYF. The CDR3 coding sequence is TGTGCCAGCAGCGTAGGTCTGGCAGAGACCCAGTACTTC.